These 8 T cell receptor beta chains originate from one sample sequenced in a study of T cells in localized non-small cell lung cancer. The table came from immunoSEQ multiplex PCR; TCRdb's copy has only in-frame clones and leaves some out. The data contain over 40,000 clones, approximately 86% of them singletons. Sequenced material: peripheral blood, taken before any cancer treatment. The receptors were sampled from a woman aged 18 to 55 with stage III lung adenocarcinoma.

This clone was observed once. The chain recombines TRBV2 with TRBJ2-3; D might be TRBD2 (6 bases). The CDR3 has 17 residues. V was trimmed by 7 bases and J by 2 bases, leaving 22 bases between them. The germline CDR1 and CDR2 sequences are SNHLY and FYNNEI. The CDR3 protein is CASIVALTAGLTDTQYF. The CDR3 nucleotides read TGTGCCAGCATCGTAGCCCTAACAGCGGGCCTCACAGATACGCAGTATTTT.

Points on this clone: The sample has other DNA sequences that encode this CDR3 too. The rearrangement joins TRBV6-6 to TRBJ1-1; D unclear. Trimming took off 8 bases at V and 1 base at J, with 2 bases between the two ends. This CDR3 has 10 amino acids. Germline V gives CDR1 MNHNY, CDR2 SVGAGI (reference sequence). CDR3 loop: CASRNTEAFF. Written as DNA, the CDR3 is TGTGCCAGCCGGAACACTGAAGCTTTCTTT.

This chain uses TRBV7-9 with TRBJ2-5; weak D call: TRBD2 (5 bases). This CDR3 region has 13 residues. Per germline, CDR1 SEHNR and CDR2 FQNEAQ (reference sequence). V was trimmed by 6 bases and J by 4 bases, leaving 12 bases between them. CDR3 region: CASSRGLVETQYF. In DNA form, the CDR3 reads TGTGCCAGCAGTCGGGGATTGGTAGAGACCCAGTACTTC.

The V gene is TRBV6-5, the J gene TRBJ1-1, with 7 positions matching TRBD1. Germline V gene lookup returns CDR1 MNHEY and CDR2 SVGAGI. V shed 6 bases and J 4 bases; nucleotides not matched to a gene: 5. This CDR3 has 13 amino acids. Here the CDR3 DNA reads TGTGCCAGCAGGACAGGGTGGGGCACTGAAGCTTTCTTT. Translating it yields CASRTGWGTEAFF.

This clone was seen a single time. The chain carries TRBV5-8 and TRBJ1-5; 11 nucleotides align to TRBD1. From germline, CDR1 is SGHTS and CDR2 YDEGEE. J was trimmed by 2 bases and V by 3 bases; bases with no gene match: 7. The CDR3 spans 17 residues. The CDR3 loop reads CASSSYGTGGRNQPQHF. CDR3 DNA sequence: TGTGCCAGCAGCTCATACGGGACAGGGGGTCGCAATCAGCCCCAGCATTTT.

The chain uses TRBV25-1 and TRBJ2-7, with 7 bases aligning to TRBD2. The CDR3 covers 13 residues. Germline assignment: CDR1 MGHDK and CDR2 SYGVNS. Losses at the gene ends were 5 bases for V and 6 bases for J; bases not matched to a gene: 7. The CDR3 DNA sequence: TGTGCCAGCAGTCTTGTTCGCGGGGGCGAGCAGTACTTC. Translation: CASSLVRGGEQYF.

This rearrangement joins TRBV29-1 to TRBJ1-3; 7 nucleotides align to TRBD1. V was pared by 7 bases and J by 1 base, with 7 bases of the junction left unmatched. The germline CDR1 and CDR2 sequences are SQVTM and ANQGSEA. CDR3 size: 14 residues. CDR3 protein: CSASGTASGNTIYF. The CDR3 region has the DNA TGCAGCGCCTCAGGGACAGCGTCTGGAAACACCATATATTTT.

The chain is built from TRBV5-6 and TRBJ1-4; weak D call: TRBD1 (6 bases). The CDR3 totals 19 residues. V gave up 2 bases and J gave up 0 bases, with 20 bases separating them. CDR1 SGHDT and CDR2 YYEEEE come from the germline V gene. The CDR3 DNA sequence: TGTGCCAGCAGCTTAGGTCGAGACAGGAGTTATGCAACTAATGAAAAACTGTTTTTT. It yields the protein CASSLGRDRSYATNEKLFF. The full variable domain, rest sourced from reference TRBV5-6 and TRBJ1-4, is DAGVTQSPTHLIKTRGQQVTLRCSPKSGHDTVSWYQQALGQGPQFIFQYYEEEERQRGNFPDRFSGHQFPNYSSELNVNALLLGDSALYLCASSLGRDRSYATNEKLFFGSGTQLSVL.